Listed below are T cell receptor beta chains from one sample, sequenced in a study of cytomegalovirus exposure and HLA in healthy donors. The data were produced by immunoSEQ multiplex PCR, yet TCRdb's version contains in-frame clones alone and is incomplete. This table has some 240,000 clones, around 80% appearing once. Source material: PBMCs. Every receptor here comes from a male donor in good health and CMV-seronegative. The CDR3 runs from the conserved cysteine through the conserved F or W. A D gene is named only where the DNA matches it firmly. Rows give clone size only sometimes, using once, few, many, or a class for an expanded clone.

TRBJ2-1 | . | 13 | TRBV2 | . | TGTGCCAGCAGCGCGGGATTTGACAATGAGCAGTTCTTC | CASSAGFDNEQFF
TRBJ1-2 | . | 15 | TRBV5-4 | TRBD1 | TGTGCCAGCAGCTTTGAGAACAGGGGAGCCTATGGCTACACCTTC | CASSFENRGAYGYTF
TRBJ1-5 | . | 14 | TRBV7-8 | . | TGTGCCAGCAGCTCCGGACAGAACTATCAGCCCCAGCATTTT | CASSSGQNYQPQHF
TRBJ1-1 | few | 14 | TRBV6-5 | TRBD1 | TGTGCCAGCAGAGGGACAGAAAGGAACACTGAAGCTTTCTTT | CASRGTERNTEAFF
TRBJ2-7 | . | 12 | TRBV7-9 | . | TGTGCCAGCAGCCGAGATCACTACGAGCAGTACTTC | CASSRDHYEQYF
TRBJ2-7 | . | 15 | TRBV6-1 | . | TGTGCCAGCAGTGAATGGGCAGGGGTGCGGAACGAGCAGTACTTC | CASSEWAGVRNEQYF
TRBJ2-7 | . | 15 | TRBV5-4 | TRBD2 | TGTGCCAGCAGCCCCTTGGCGGGAGGGCCGTCGGAGCAGTACTTC | CASSPLAGGPSEQYF
TRBJ2-7 | . | 15 | TRBV5-1 | TRBD1 | TGCGCCAGCAGCCGTCGGACAGGGATGAACCACGAGCAGTACTTC | CASSRRTGMNHEQYF
TRBJ1-2 | . | 13 | TRBV19 | . | TGTGCCAGTAGTCACAGGGTAGAAGGGGGCTACACCTTC | CASSHRVEGGYTF
TRBJ1-6 | . | 15 | TRBV5-6 | TRBD1 | TGTGCCAGCAGCTTGGCAGGGGGCCTGAATTCACCCCTCCACTTT | CASSLAGGLNSPLHF
TRBJ2-1 | once | 16 | TRBV9 | TRBD2 | TGTGCCAGCAGCGTGACTAGCGGGAGCTCCTACAATGAGCAGTTCTTC | CASSVTSGSSYNEQFF
TRBJ2-1 | few | 14 | TRBV6-5 | . | TGTGCCAGTCAGCCCGGGGGCTCCTACAATGAGCAGTTCTTC | CASQPGGSYNEQFF
TRBJ2-6 | . | 14 | TRBV28 | TRBD1 | TGTGGGACAGGGCTAATATCTGGGGCCAACGTCCTGACTTTC | CGTGLISGANVLTF
TRBJ2-7 | . | 17 | TRBV4-2 | TRBD2 | TGTGCCAGCAGCCAATATGGACTAGCGGGAGTCTCCTACGAGCAGTACTTC | CASSQYGLAGVSYEQYF
TRBJ2-7 | . | 16 | TRBV14 | . | TGTGCCAGCAGTCAATATCTGACTATCTCTACCTACGAGCAGTACTTC | CASSQYLTISTYEQYF
TRBJ2-1 | . | 14 | TRBV5-1 | . | TGCGCCAGCAGCTTGGAGGAGGGGTACAATGAGCAGTTCTTC | CASSLEEGYNEQFF
TRBJ2-2 | . | 16 | TRBV5-1 | TRBD2 | TGCGCCAGCAGCTCTAGACTAGCGGGAGAACCCGGGGAGCTGTTTTTT | CASSSRLAGEPGELFF
TRBJ2-7 | once | 16 | TRBV5-1 | TRBD2 | TGCGCCAGCAGCTTGGGGTCTAGCGGGAGCTGGGGCGAGCAGTACTTC | CASSLGSSGSWGEQYF
TRBJ2-7 | . | 17 | TRBV13 | . | TGTGCCAGCAGCTCCGACTGGGGATACGCCGGGACTTACGAGCAGTACTTC | CASSSDWGYAGTYEQYF
TRBJ2-7 | . | 15 | TRBV7-8 | . | TGTGCCAGCAGCTCAAAGGCGGTCGGGGTCTACGAGCAGTACTTC | CASSSKAVGVYEQYF